This T cell receptor beta chain was recorded in a study of blood T cell repertoires in COVID-19. Using immunoSEQ multiplex PCR, the repertoire was profiled, and TCRdb retains in-frame clones only, with some absent. The sample has over 350,000 clones, roughly 88% seen once. The CDR3 totals 15 residues. CDR1 and CDR2 from the germline V gene are SGDLS and YYNGEE. The J segment lost 4 bases and the V segment lost 4 bases, leaving 9 bases of the junction unmatched. The TCR was taken from a young woman with acute COVID-19. What was sequenced was PBMCs or T cells enriched from blood (not recorded which). The V and J genes are TRBV9 and TRBJ2-7; TRBD1 agrees at 9 bases. DNA for the CDR3: TGTGCCAGCAGCCCTTTTTGGACAGGGGAATACGAGCAGTACTTC. Its protein is CASSPFWTGEYEQYF.